This paragraph reports one T cell receptor beta chain. Clones were read by immunoSEQ multiplex PCR, and TCRdb kept only the in-frame ones, dropping some. The table has approximately 53,000 clones, approximately 83% seen once; the top ten hold approximately 15%. These data come from a study of blood T cell repertoires in COVID-19. Across the study: Spain, Italy and the United States supplied samples that represented acute and convalescent COVID-19.

The CDR3 is made up of 17 amino acids. Germline V gene sequence: CDR1 MNHNY, CDR2 SVGAGI (reference sequence). The junction had 9 bases not matched to a gene; V was cut back by 7 bases and J by 0 bases. The TCR was taken from a man aged 35-49 years with acute or convalescent COVID-19. The sample consisted of peripheral blood. The rearrangement joins TRBV6-6 to TRBJ2-2; 9 bases agree with TRBD2. The CDR3 reads CASNRLAASANTGELFF. In DNA, the CDR3 is TGTGCCAGCAATCGACTAGCGGCCTCGGCGAACACCGGGGAGCTGTTTTTT.